A single sample gave rise to the 21 T cell receptor beta chains below, sequenced in a study of naive and memory T cell subsets. Two oligonucleotides, mixed equimolar, formed the beta constant-region primer covering TRBC1 and TRBC2. Four rounds of PCR amplified the ligated cDNA using nested alpha and beta constant-region primers plus SP2. Each CDR3 protein is one row after TCRdb ran MiXCR on the UMI-ligation and nested PCR reads. This table holds roughly 100,000 distinct CDR3 sequences, roughly 12% found once. Their antigens are not known. Study findings and constraints: A few larger clonotypes appeared in naive repertoires, especially CD8, possibly memory cells re-expressing CD45RA.

The sequencing sample was made of naive CD4+ T cells from blood. These receptors originate from a human donor in good health.

This clonotype was counted a few times. The CDR3, as DNA: TGCGCCAGCAGCGTGGACAGGGGGCACACTGAAGCTTTCTTT. Its protein is CASSVDRGHTEAFF. The genes are TRBV5-1 and TRBJ1-1; TRBD1 agrees at 11 bases. Germline V gene sequence: CDR1 SGHRS, CDR2 YFSETQ. This CDR3 contains 14 residues. Trimming cost V 4 bases and J 3 bases; bases outside gene matches: 2.

This clonotype was observed a handful of times. The chain couples TRBV29-1 to TRBJ2-7; weak D call: TRBD2 (6 bases). Germline loops: CDR1 SQVTM, CDR2 ANQGSEA. With 5 bases removed from V and 6 bases from J, the gap between germline ends came to 17 bases. The CDR3 contains 13 residues. The CDR3 reads CSVSHKISGEQYF. The CDR3 DNA follows: TGCAGCGTTTCCCATAAGATTAGCGGCGAGCAGTACTTC.

This chain uses TRBV6-5 with TRBJ2-5, with a possible D match to TRBD1 (6 bases). Germline CDR1 reads MNHEY; CDR2 reads SVGAGI. This CDR3 region has 16 residues. Trimming left V 6 bases short and J 0 bases short, with 17 bases between. CDR3 coding DNA: TGTGCCAGCAGGGGTCTGACAGGCGGATACCAAGAGACCCAGTACTTC. The encoded protein is CASRGLTGGYQETQYF.

In this sample, this clonotype turned up many times. This rearrangement joins TRBV11-2 to TRBJ2-1; no definite D call. The CDR3 is 13 amino acids. Germline V CDR1 and CDR2: SGHAT, FQNNGV. V was pared by 5 bases and J by 9 bases, with 14 bases between. The CDR3 coding sequence is TGTGCCAGCAGCCCCAGCGCGTACTCTGAGCAGTTCTTC. It is translated as CASSPSAYSEQFF.

In its sample, this clonotype was seen many times. The chain employs TRBV6-6 and TRBJ2-3; 10 bases align to TRBD2. CDR3 size: 16 residues. Per the germline V gene, CDR1 is MNHNY and CDR2 is SVGAGI (reference sequence). V gave up 6 bases and J gave up 0 bases; unmatched junction bases: 6. The CDR3 region is CASRPPTSGSTDTQYF. CDR3 nucleotide sequence: TGTGCCAGCAGGCCGCCGACTAGCGGGAGCACAGATACGCAGTATTTT.

The J gene is TRBJ2-7, the V gene TRBV29-1; a possible D gene is TRBD2 (5 bases). CDR1 and CDR2 from the germline V gene are SQVTM and ANQGSEA. V was trimmed by 7 bases and J by 3 bases, leaving 16 bases between them. The CDR3 loop spans 13 amino acids. In DNA, the CDR3 is TGCAGCGCCGTCCGAGGAGGCCGCTACGAGCAGTACTTC. Its protein product is CSAVRGGRYEQYF.

This clonotype was counted a few times. In nucleotides, the CDR3 is TGTGCCAGCAGCCCCCCCGGGACAGGGACCTACGAGCAGTACTTC. Translation: CASSPPGTGTYEQYF. The chain is built from TRBV21-1 and TRBJ2-7; TRBD1 was called by the table and not checked on the DNA. TRBV21-1 is a pseudogene locus. The CDR3 contains 15 residues.

In this sample, this clonotype turned up many times. This sequence joins TRBV7-2 and TRBJ2-1; 8 positions agree with TRBD2. V gave up 5 bases and J gave up 6 bases; unmatched junction bases: 12. Germline V lookup: CDR1 SGHTA, CDR2 FQGNSA. CDR3 size: 16 residues. The CDR3 nucleotides read TGTGCCAGCAGCCCCGGAGGGAGCGGGAGAGGCAATGAGCAGTTCTTC. Translating it yields CASSPGGSGRGNEQFF.

This clonotype appeared many times. The V gene is TRBV19, the J gene TRBJ2-7, with a weak D call TRBD1 (6 bases). CDR1 is LNHDA, CDR2 SQIVND, per germline (reference sequence). V dropped 4 bases and J dropped 3 bases, with 10 bases sitting between them. The CDR3 is made up of 13 amino acids. This CDR3 is CASSRTENYEQYF. The CDR3 DNA follows: TGTGCCAGTAGTAGGACAGAAAACTACGAGCAGTACTTC.

In this sample, this clonotype turned up a few times. The chain couples TRBV7-2 to TRBJ1-2; TRBD1 might be the D (6 bases). V was shortened by 0 bases and J by 5 bases, with 19 bases between the two germline ends. The CDR3 runs to 17 residues. CDR1 and CDR2 (germline): SGHTA, FQGNSA. The CDR3 sequence is CASSLAHGQGSFYGYTF. The CDR3 DNA reads TGTGCCAGCAGCTTAGCGCACGGGCAGGGGAGCTTTTATGGCTACACCTTC.

This clonotype was seen only a few times. The chain joins TRBV5-1 to TRBJ2-1; 7 bases match TRBD1. V shed 6 bases and J 0 bases; nucleotides not matched to a gene: 6. Germline V gene lookup returns CDR1 SGHRS and CDR2 YFSETQ. The CDR3 runs to 15 residues. CDR3 sequence reads: CASKETGSSYNEQFF. CDR3 bases: TGCGCCAGCAAAGAGACAGGGAGCTCCTACAATGAGCAGTTCTTC.

This clonotype was counted ten times or more. The chain carries TRBV7-6 and TRBJ1-1, with a tentative D call TRBD1 (6 bases). With 3 bases removed from V and 4 bases from J, the gap between germline ends came to 9 bases. The CDR3 length is 13 residues. Germline V gene data show CDR1 as SGHVS and CDR2 as FNYEAQ. CDR3 DNA sequence: TGTGCCAGCAGCTTTAAGACAGGCACTGAAGCTTTCTTT. Encoded protein: CASSFKTGTEAFF.

The chain has TRBV24-1 and TRBJ2-1; 8 bases are shared with TRBD1. The germline gives CDR1 KGHDR, CDR2 SFDVKD. This CDR3 is 16 amino acids long. Trimming at V came to 3 bases and at J to 8 bases, leaving 11 bases not matched to a gene. The CDR3 nucleotides read TGTGCCACCAGTGATCCCGGGACAGGAGTTGTCGATGAGCAGTTCTTC. The encoded protein is CATSDPGTGVVDEQFF.

As to this clonotype: The junction does not match germline at one end; this may be a read error. This chain uses TRBV18 with TRBJ2-1; D ambiguous. The germline V gene encodes CDR1 KGHSH and CDR2 LQKENI. CDR3 size: 14 residues. The CDR3 coding sequence is TGTGCCAGCTCGCCACCCTCAGCATTCGGTGAGCAGTTCTTC. Protein product: CASSPPSAFGEQFF.

The table lists this clonotype with a few counts. This sequence joins TRBV7-9 and TRBJ1-1; no definite D call. The CDR3 runs 13 residues. Per the germline V gene, CDR1 is SEHNR and CDR2 is FQNEAQ (reference sequence). Trimming took 5 bases from V and 4 from J, leaving 11 bases between them. In nucleotides, the CDR3 is TGTGCCAGCAGCAAGCGGACGGGCACTGAAGCTTTCTTT. Protein sequence: CASSKRTGTEAFF.

This clonotype was seen many times. V is TRBV9 and J is TRBJ1-1; TRBD1 aligns across 7 bases. The CDR3 totals 12 residues. In germline, CDR1 is SGDLS, CDR2 YYNGEE. The ends lost 3 bases at V and 7 bases at J; junction bases unmatched: 3. The CDR3 nucleotides are TGTGCCAGCAGCGACCGGGACAGTGAAGCTTTCTTT. This translates into CASSDRDSEAFF. Looking up the rest from reference TRBV9 and TRBJ1-1 gives the full variable domain: DSGVTQTPKHLITATGQRVTLRCSPRSGDLSVYWYQQSLDQGLQFLIQYYNGEERAKGNILERFSAQQFPDLHSELNLSSLELGDSALYFCASSDRDSEAFFGQGTRLTVV.

This clonotype was picked up a small number of times. The chain couples TRBV7-9 to TRBJ2-1; 10 nucleotides match TRBD1. V lost 1 base to trimming and J lost 15 bases; unmatched junction nucleotides: 6. The CDR3 contains 13 residues. Germline V gene lookup returns CDR1 SEHNR and CDR2 FQNEAQ (reference sequence). The CDR3 nucleotides are TGTGCCAGCAGCTTAGGCCGGACAGGGGGGTGGTTCTTC. It codes for CASSLGRTGGWFF.

In its sample, this clonotype was seen many times. The rearrangement links TRBV18 to TRBJ2-3, with TRBD2 matching over 10 bases. Germline V gives CDR1 KGHSH, CDR2 LQKENI. This CDR3 spans 17 amino acids. V shed 4 bases and J 1 base; nucleotides not matched to a gene: 8. The CDR3 DNA reads TGTGCCAGCTCACTCGTCACCGGGACTAGCGGCACAGATACGCAGTATTTT. Its translation: CASSLVTGTSGTDTQYF.

At least ten counts were recorded for this clonotype. J is TRBJ1-5 and V is TRBV7-8; D is uncertain. CDR3 length equals 13 residues. Trimming cost V 3 bases and J 4 bases, with 7 bases left between them. Germline V gene sequence: CDR1 SGHVS, CDR2 FQNEAQ. CDR3 amino acids: CASSLQGNQPQHF. The CDR3 DNA reads TGTGCCAGCAGCTTGCAAGGAAATCAGCCCCAGCATTTT. Full variable domain (remainder filled in from reference TRBV7-8 and TRBJ1-5): GAGVSQSPRYKVAKRGQDVALRCDPISGHVSLFWYQQALGQGPEFLTYFQNEAQLDKSGLPSDRFFAERPEGSVSTLKIQRTQQEDSAVYLCASSLQGNQPQHFGDGTRLSIL.

The chain is built from TRBV28 and TRBJ1-6, with TRBD1 as a possible D gene (5 bases). The V end was cut by 2 bases, the J end by 2 bases, with 19 bases between. CDR3 length: 19 amino acids. The V gene's germline CDR1 is MDHEN and CDR2 SYDVKM. This CDR3 reads CASSLTGRGGRTYNSPLHF. The CDR3 coding sequence is TGTGCCAGCAGTTTAACGGGGCGCGGCGGGAGAACCTATAATTCACCCCTCCACTTT.

This clonotype was seen repeatedly, ten times or more. The chain is built from TRBV6-2 or TRBV6-3 and TRBJ2-7, with D tentatively TRBD1 (6 bases). There are 15 residues in the CDR3. Trimming cost V 5 bases and J 2 bases, with 16 bases left between them. Germline V gives CDR1 MNHEY, CDR2 SVGEGT. CDR3 in DNA: TGTGCCAGCAGTAGACAGGCGGCTCATCCCTACGAGCAGTACTTC. Its protein is CASSRQAAHPYEQYF.